The 11 T cell receptor beta chains presented below share a single source sample, sequenced in a study of T cells in Graves' hyperthyroidism and ophthalmopathy (dated by TCRdb to the late 2010s). The library was built by means of multiplex PCR. Sequencing was carried out with an Illumina HiSeq 2000. Amplification of TCR beta CDR3 regions was carried out from RNA transcripts. The TCR CDR3 was subjected to a first round of RT-PCR using the HTBI primer set and the Qiagen OneStep RT-PCR kit. The public reads were quality trimmed at Q25 with fastp and then assembled into clones with MiXCR by TCRdb, keeping productive beta chains. Rows are combined by CDR3 protein, so each entry shows the most common genes and DNA. The sample table records under 550,000 distinct CDR3 sequences; approximately 14% of these occur just once. The leading ten clones occupy about 5% of the sample. The sample taken for sequencing was blood. Source of these receptors: a young woman with Graves' hyperthyroidism.

The chain has TRBV19 and TRBJ2-1; the D call may be TRBD1 or TRBD2 (5 bases each). Per germline, CDR1 LNHDA and CDR2 SQIVND (reference sequence). There are 15 residues in the CDR3. V was pared by 5 bases and J by 4 bases, with 15 bases between. CDR3 region: CASSAPGPGYNEQFF. The DNA for the CDR3 is TGTGCCAGTAGTGCCCCGGGACCAGGATACAATGAGCAGTTCTTC.

The J gene is TRBJ2-5, the V gene TRBV19; the D gene is possibly TRBD1 (5 bases). Trimming left V 5 bases short and J 4 bases short, with 23 bases between. Germline CDR1 is LNHDA and CDR2 is SQIVND (reference sequence). The CDR3 totals 17 residues. The CDR3 DNA follows: TGTGCCAGTAGTTCTTCCTCTTTGGGGCATCTAGGAGAGACCCAGTACTTC. Protein product: CASSSSSLGHLGETQYF.

This clonotype was recorded many times. The genes are TRBV20-1 and TRBJ2-7, with D perhaps assigned TRBD1 or TRBD2 (5 bases each). V shed 5 bases and J shed 3 bases, with 11 bases lying between them. The CDR3 spans 12 residues. CDR1 is DFQATT and CDR2 is SNEGSKA in the germline V gene (reference sequence). This chain's CDR3 is CSAGGPNYEQYF. CDR3 bases: TGCAGTGCTGGGGGACCTAACTACGAGCAGTACTTC.

In this sample, this clonotype turned up a few times. This chain connects TRBV6-1 to TRBJ1-5; 7 nucleotides align to TRBD1. J lost 15 bases, V lost 8 bases, and 16 bases had no gene match. The germline CDR1 and CDR2 sequences are MNHNS and SASEGT. This CDR3 contains 13 residues. CDR3 coding DNA: TGTGCCAGCCGCCGGGACAGCGAGTGGGGGCCGCATTTT. It translates to CASRRDSEWGPHF.

In this sample, this clonotype turned up many times. This chain links TRBV9 with TRBJ1-5; no firm D call. Germline V gene lookup returns CDR1 SGDLS and CDR2 YYNGEE. The CDR3 is 15 amino acids. V was shortened by 4 bases and J by 0 bases, with 11 bases between the two germline ends. The CDR3 DNA reads TGTGCCAGCAGCCAAGGAGGGTCTAGCAATCAGCCCCAGCATTTT. Protein product: CASSQGGSSNQPQHF.

Ten or more counts support this clonotype. J is TRBJ1-5 and V is TRBV28; no reliable D call. Trimming cost V 5 bases and J 9 bases, with 17 bases left between them. This CDR3 spans 14 amino acids. CDR1 and CDR2 from the germline V gene are MDHEN and SYDVKM. Written as DNA, the CDR3 is TGTGCCAGCAGTCCCCTCCTCGGACTAAGGCCCCAGCATTTT. It is translated as CASSPLLGLRPQHF.

This clonotype occurred a few times. V usage is TRBV5-1 and J usage is TRBJ2-7, with D tentatively TRBD1 (7 bases). The germline V gene has CDR1 SGHRS and CDR2 YFSETQ. This CDR3 has 15 residues. Trimming took off 4 bases at V and 5 bases at J, with 19 bases between the two ends. CDR3 protein: CASSLEGAPGNEQYF. As DNA, the CDR3 is TGCGCCAGCAGCCTGGAGGGGGCGCCAGGAAACGAGCAGTACTTC.

This sequence joins TRBV7-9 and TRBJ2-1, with D possibly called TRBD1 or TRBD2 (5 bases each). V dropped 2 bases and J dropped 8 bases, with 13 bases sitting between them. CDR3 length equals 14 residues. Germline V gives CDR1 SEHNR, CDR2 FQNEAQ (reference sequence). This CDR3 reads CASSLSVGTDEQFF. CDR3 nucleotides: TGTGCCAGCAGCTTATCTGTGGGGACCGATGAGCAGTTCTTC.

This clonotype was seen repeatedly, ten times or more. This chain uses TRBV12-3 or TRBV12-4 with TRBJ2-1, with D unclear. The CDR3 contains 13 residues. The V end was cut by 3 bases, the J end by 5 bases, with 8 bases between. The CDR3 DNA follows: TGTGCCAGCAGTTTCAGGATACACAATGAGCAGTTCTTC. Protein sequence: CASSFRIHNEQFF.

This clonotype was counted ten times or more. The gene calls are TRBV6-1 and TRBJ2-1; D is perhaps TRBD1 (5 bases). Trimming cost V 6 bases and J 9 bases, with 12 bases left between them. The CDR3 totals 12 residues. Germline CDR1 reads MNHNS; CDR2 reads SASEGT. The CDR3 DNA reads as TGTGCCAGCAGAGCCCTAGGGGCTGAGCAGTTCTTC. Protein: CASRALGAEQFF.

Ten or more counts support this clonotype. The CDR3 protein is CASSQVGAKNIQYF. In DNA form, the CDR3 reads TGTGCCAGCAGCCAAGTTGGAGCCAAAAACATTCAGTACTTC. This chain joins TRBV3-1 and TRBJ2-4; D ambiguous. Germline CDR1 and CDR2: LGHDT and YNNKEL (reference sequence). Trimming took 1 base from V and 0 from J, leaving 4 bases between them. The CDR3 sequence is 14 residues long.